A single T cell receptor (beta chain) is shown here with its context. The antigen remains unidentified. The protocol was immunoSEQ multiplex PCR, while the TCRdb copy is restricted to in-frame clones and leaves out a portion. The data show 45,000 to 65,000 clones, around two thirds seen once. Relapse after autologous stem cell transplantation occurred in every patient, and brentuximab vedotin exposure varied. This entry comes from a study of PD-1 blockade in classical Hodgkin lymphoma. For the study at large: Nivolumab was given intravenously to patients at 3 mg/kg every 2 weeks.

Findings of the study overall: Only CD4+ TCR diversity, not CD8+, had risen significantly by C4D1. Nivolumab initiation under 1 year post-ASCT meant exclusion.

The receptor was isolated from a human donor with classical Hodgkin lymphoma. The sample in question was peripheral blood mononuclear cells (PBMCs), obtained before the second cycle of nivolumab.

CDR3 loop: CASSPQGQGFDQYF. The CDR3 region has the DNA TGTGCCAGCTCACCACAAGGACAGGGGTTTGACCAGTACTTC. The chain joins TRBV18 to TRBJ2-5, with TRBD1 identical over 9 bases. Unmatched junction bases numbered 7, after V lost 1 base and J lost 10 bases. This CDR3 region has 14 residues. The V gene's germline CDR1 is KGHSH and CDR2 LQKENI.